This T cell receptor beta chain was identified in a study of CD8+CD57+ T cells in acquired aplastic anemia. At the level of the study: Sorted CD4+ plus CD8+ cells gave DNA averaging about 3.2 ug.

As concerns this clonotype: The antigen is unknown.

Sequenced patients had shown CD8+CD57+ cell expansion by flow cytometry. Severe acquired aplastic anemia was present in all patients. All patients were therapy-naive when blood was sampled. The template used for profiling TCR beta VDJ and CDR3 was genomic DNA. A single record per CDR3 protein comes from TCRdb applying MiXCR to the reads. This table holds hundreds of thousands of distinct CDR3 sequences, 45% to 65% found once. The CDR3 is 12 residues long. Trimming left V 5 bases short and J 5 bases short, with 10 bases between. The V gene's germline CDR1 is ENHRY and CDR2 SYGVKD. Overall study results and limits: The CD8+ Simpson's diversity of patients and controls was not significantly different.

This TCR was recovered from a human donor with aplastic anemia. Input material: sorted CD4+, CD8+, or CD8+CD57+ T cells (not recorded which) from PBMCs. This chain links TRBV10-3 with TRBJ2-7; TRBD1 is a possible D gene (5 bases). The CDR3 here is CAISPGLHEQYF. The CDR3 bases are TGTGCCATCAGTCCAGGGCTCCACGAGCAGTACTTC.